A single sample is the source of the 10 T cell receptor beta chains below, sequenced in a study of T cell responses to AZD1222 COVID-19 vaccine. The data were produced by immunoSEQ multiplex PCR, yet TCRdb's version contains in-frame clones alone and is incomplete. The sample holds roughly 120,000 clones, approximately 89% seen once. The sample was peripheral blood, taken on day 0 of AZD1222 vaccination. The receptors here all came from an adult in good health.

V usage is TRBV27 and J usage is TRBJ2-7; 10 bases map to TRBD1. V shed 0 bases and J 1 base; nucleotides not matched to a gene: 3. CDR3 length: 16 residues. Germline V CDR1 and CDR2: MNHEY, SMNVEV (reference sequence). CDR3 sequence (DNA): TGTGCCAGCAGTTTATCGTGGGGACAGGGGTCCTACGAGCAGTACTTC. Its translation: CASSLSWGQGSYEQYF.

This clone was counted a single time. The chain is built from TRBV9 and TRBJ2-7; no clear D. Per germline, CDR1 SGDLS and CDR2 YYNGEE. V lost 0 bases, J lost 0 bases, and 13 bases lay in between. The CDR3 has 16 amino acids. DNA of the CDR3: TGTGCCAGCAGCGTAGGCCGCGGAACGAACTCCTACGAGCAGTACTTC. Encoded protein: CASSVGRGTNSYEQYF.

This sequence joins TRBV10-3 and TRBJ2-2; no clear D gene. This CDR3 contains 17 residues. The germline gives CDR1 ENHRY, CDR2 SYGVKD. V lost 2 bases and J lost 6, with 19 bases in between. This CDR3 reads CAISERNTPVGSGELFF. CDR3 in DNA: TGTGCCATCAGTGAGCGTAACACCCCTGTGGGGTCCGGGGAGCTGTTTTTT.

This CDR3 reads CASSFGSANEKLFF. CDR3 in DNA: TGTGCCAGCAGCTTTGGGTCAGCTAATGAAAAACTGTTTTTT. The rearrangement links TRBV5-5 to TRBJ1-4, with D unresolved. This CDR3 has 14 amino acids. V lost 2 bases, J lost 3 bases, and 8 bases lay in between. Germline loops: CDR1 SGHKS, CDR2 YYEKEE (reference sequence).

The chain uses TRBV10-2 and TRBJ1-6; TRBD1 is a possible D gene (6 bases). Trimming stripped 4 bases from V and 3 bases from J, with 10 bases between. The CDR3 is 15 residues long. Germline values: CDR1 WSHSY, CDR2 SAAADI. CDR3 coding DNA: TGCGCCAGCAGTGGAGGACAGTTCTATAATTCACCCCTCCACTTT. Its translation: CASSGGQFYNSPLHF.

This chain links TRBV3-1 (or the pseudogene TRBV3-2) with TRBJ2-3; 11 nucleotides agree with TRBD2. The CDR3 runs 20 residues. V was clipped by 2 bases and J by 0 bases; unmatched bases: 13. Germline lookup yields CDR1 LGHDT and CDR2 YNNKEL (reference sequence). The CDR3 protein is CASSQSGLAGGLLSTDTQYF. CDR3 nucleotides: TGTGCCAGCAGCCAATCCGGGCTAGCGGGAGGTCTACTTAGCACAGATACGCAGTATTTT.

This clone is a singleton in its sample. The chain has TRBV5-8 and TRBJ2-3; a weak D match, TRBD2 (7 bases). CDR1 is SGHTS, CDR2 YDEGEE, per germline. The CDR3 length is 18 residues. Trimming removed 4 bases from V and 3 bases from J, with 24 bases in between. The CDR3 is CASSREGGMPSATDTQYF. The DNA of the CDR3 is TGTGCCAGCAGCCGAGAGGGGGGGATGCCATCCGCTACAGATACGCAGTATTTT.

This clone has a single count. The chain has TRBV9 and TRBJ2-6; a possible D gene is TRBD1 (6 bases). The germline V and J ends were trimmed by 5 bases and 0 bases, with 24 bases remaining between them. The CDR3 spans 20 residues. The germline V gene encodes CDR1 SGDLS and CDR2 YYNGEE. The CDR3 DNA reads as TGTGCCAGCAGTGCGCTGGGGACACATGTCTCTTCCTCTGGGGCCAACGTCCTGACTTTC. Its protein is CASSALGTHVSSSGANVLTF.

The V and J genes are TRBV6-5 and TRBJ2-5, with 11 bases matching TRBD2. J lost 5 bases, V lost 5 bases, and 7 bases had no gene match. CDR1 and CDR2 from the germline V gene are MNHEY and SVGAGI. This CDR3 is built from 15 residues. The CDR3 nucleotides are TGTGCCAGCAGTAAGACTAGCGGGAAGGTCGAGACCCAGTACTTC. Protein: CASSKTSGKVETQYF.

The genes are TRBV30 and TRBJ2-1; TRBD2 agrees at 8 bases. J lost 7 bases, V lost 0 bases, and 2 bases had no gene match. The germline gives CDR1 GTSNPN, CDR2 SVGIG (reference sequence). This CDR3 has 13 amino acids. The CDR3 spells CAWSVTGGNEQFF. CDR3 bases: TGTGCCTGGAGTGTCACGGGGGGGAATGAGCAGTTCTTC.